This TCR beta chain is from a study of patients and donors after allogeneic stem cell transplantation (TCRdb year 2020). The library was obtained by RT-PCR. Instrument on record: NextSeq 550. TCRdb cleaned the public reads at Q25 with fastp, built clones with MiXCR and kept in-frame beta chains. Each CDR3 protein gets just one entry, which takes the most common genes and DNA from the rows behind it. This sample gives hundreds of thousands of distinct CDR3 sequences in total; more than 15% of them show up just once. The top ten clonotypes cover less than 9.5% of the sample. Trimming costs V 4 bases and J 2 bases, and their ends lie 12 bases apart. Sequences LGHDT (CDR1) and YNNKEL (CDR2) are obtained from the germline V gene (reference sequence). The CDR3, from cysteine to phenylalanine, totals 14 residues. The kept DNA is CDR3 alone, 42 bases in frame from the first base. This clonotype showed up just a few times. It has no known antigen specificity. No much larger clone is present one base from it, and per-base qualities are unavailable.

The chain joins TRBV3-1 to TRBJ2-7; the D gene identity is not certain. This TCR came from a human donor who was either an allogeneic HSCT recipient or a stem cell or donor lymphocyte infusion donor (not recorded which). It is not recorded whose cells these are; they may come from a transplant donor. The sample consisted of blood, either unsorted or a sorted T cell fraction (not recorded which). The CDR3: CASSPSGRPYEQYF. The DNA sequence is TGTGCCAGCAGCCCCTCAGGCAGGCCCTACGAGCAGTACTTC.